These 32 T cell receptor beta chains were sequenced from one sample in a study of blood T cell repertoires in COVID-19. The method was immunoSEQ multiplex PCR; TCRdb's version includes in-frame clones alone and lacks a portion of them. The sample lists about 250,000 clones, more than 80% occurring once. Sample: PBMCs or T cells enriched from blood (not recorded which). The receptor set was obtained from a woman aged 18-30 years who had recovered from COVID-19.

The chain recombines TRBV5-1 with TRBJ2-2; TRBD1 aligns across 8 bases. The CDR3 is 17 amino acids. Losses at the gene ends were 2 bases for V and 5 bases for J; bases not matched to a gene: 11. CDR1 and CDR2 (germline): SGHRS, YFSETQ. The CDR3 is CASSFTTRGRGTGELFF. The CDR3 DNA reads as TGCGCCAGCAGCTTTACTACCAGGGGGCGCGGGACCGGGGAGCTGTTTTTT.

DNA for the CDR3: TGTGCCAGCAGAGCCCAGTCGGGACTAGTTGGCCACGAGCAGTACTTC. Amino acids: CASRAQSGLVGHEQYF. V gene TRBV2 combines with J gene TRBJ2-7, with 8 positions matching TRBD2. The junction had 15 bases not matched to a gene; V was cut back by 6 bases and J by 5 bases. CDR3 length: 16 amino acids. Germline loops: CDR1 SNHLY, CDR2 FYNNEI.

The V call is TRBV4-2, the J call TRBJ2-7, with TRBD1 as a possible D gene (5 bases). The CDR3 is 15 residues long. CDR1 is LGHNA, CDR2 YNFKEQ, per germline. V dropped 3 bases and J dropped 2 bases, with 14 bases sitting between them. The CDR3 DNA follows: TGTGCCAGCAGCCAGGTCTCCCAGGGAACCTACGAGCAGTACTTC. Translated: CASSQVSQGTYEQYF.

This sequence joins TRBV28 and TRBJ2-3, with TRBD2 identical over 8 bases. V was clipped by 4 bases and J by 1 base; unmatched bases: 7. Germline CDR1 and CDR2: MDHEN and SYDVKM. The CDR3 length is 16 residues. CDR3 residues: CASSSTLGGGTDTQYF. CDR3 nucleotides: TGTGCCAGCAGTTCGACTCTCGGGGGGGGCACAGATACGCAGTATTTT.

In its sample, this clone was seen once. The chain is built from TRBV6-5 and TRBJ2-7, with TRBD1 as a possible D gene (6 bases). CDR3 length: 15 amino acids. Trimming removed 6 bases at V and 6 bases at J, with 21 bases between. CDR1 is MNHEY and CDR2 is SVGAGI in the germline V gene. The CDR3 here is CASSYTSTGSGEQYF. CDR3 sequence (DNA): TGTGCCAGCAGCTACACCTCAACAGGGAGCGGCGAGCAGTACTTC.

The rearrangement links TRBV6-4 to TRBJ2-3; 10 positions agree with TRBD2. In germline, CDR1 is MRHNA, CDR2 SNTAGT. The CDR3 extends over 15 amino acids. Losses at the gene ends were 5 bases for V and 5 bases for J; bases not matched to a gene: 7. The CDR3: CASSTSSGGGDTQYF. CDR3 coding DNA: TGTGCCAGCAGTACCTCTAGCGGGGGAGGAGATACGCAGTATTTT.

V is TRBV18 and J is TRBJ2-1; 8 bases are shared with TRBD1. Looked up from germline, CDR1 is KGHSH and CDR2 is LQKENI. V was clipped by 3 bases and J by 6 bases; unmatched bases: 1. This CDR3 region has 13 residues. Here the CDR3 reads CASSPTGANEQFF. In DNA, the CDR3 is TGTGCCAGCTCACCGACAGGGGCCAATGAGCAGTTCTTC.

The genes are TRBV10-1 and TRBJ1-2; 7 bases are shared with TRBD1. Germline values: CDR1 WNHNN, CDR2 SYGVQD (reference sequence). This CDR3 spans 14 amino acids. The V segment lost 5 bases and the J segment 7 bases; nucleotides outside the gene matches: 10. CDR3 protein: CASSNEGAGSGYTF. CDR3 DNA sequence: TGCGCCAGCAGTAATGAGGGGGCCGGATCTGGCTACACCTTC.

This rearrangement joins TRBV11-3 to TRBJ2-1, with a possible D match to TRBD1 (5 bases). The length of the CDR3 is 15 residues. V was cut by 5 bases and J by 3 bases, with 14 bases left in between. The germline CDR1 and CDR2 sequences are SGHNT and YENEEA. CDR3: CASSPHEGDYNEQFF. The CDR3 DNA reads TGTGCCAGCAGCCCCCACGAAGGGGACTACAATGAGCAGTTCTTC.

The chain combines TRBV7-6 with TRBJ1-2; 8 bases fit TRBD1. With V trimmed by 4 bases and J by 5 bases, 15 bases remained unmatched. Germline values: CDR1 SGHVS, CDR2 FNYEAQ. This CDR3 comprises 17 residues. CDR3 loop: CASSSGPDLTGVYGYTF. CDR3 nucleotide sequence: TGTGCCAGCAGCTCAGGCCCCGACTTGACAGGGGTTTATGGCTACACCTTC.

This rearrangement joins TRBV15 to TRBJ2-7, with 11 bases lining up with TRBD1. The V gene end was trimmed by 3 bases and the J gene end by 6 bases; junction bases not matched to a gene: 4. This CDR3 has 14 residues. In germline, CDR1 is LNHNV, CDR2 YYDKDF (reference sequence). CDR3 loop: CATSRDRGPGEQYF. The CDR3 DNA follows: TGTGCCACCAGCAGGGACAGGGGGCCTGGCGAGCAGTACTTC.

The genes are TRBV6-5 and TRBJ2-7; D perhaps matches TRBD1 (5 bases). Germline V CDR1 and CDR2: MNHEY, SVGAGI. V lost 2 bases to trimming and J lost 5 bases, with 13 bases between them. CDR3 length: 14 residues. In DNA form, the CDR3 reads TGTGCCAGCAGTTACAGGGGAATTGGGAACGAGCAGTACTTC. This sequence encodes CASSYRGIGNEQYF.

The chain carries TRBV29-1 and TRBJ2-7; 7 bases are shared with TRBD2. With V trimmed by 3 bases and J by 0 bases, 2 bases remained unmatched. Germline V gene lookup returns CDR1 SQVTM and CDR2 ANQGSEA. CDR3 length: 13 amino acids. The CDR3 reads CSVERGSSYEQYF. The DNA of the CDR3 is TGCAGCGTTGAGCGGGGGAGCTCCTACGAGCAGTACTTC.

This chain links TRBV7-3 with TRBJ2-3; D unclear. Germline V gene sequence: CDR1 SGHTA, CDR2 FQGTGA. Trimming pared 4 bases from V and 4 bases from J, leaving 9 bases between. CDR3 length: 13 residues. The CDR3 bases are TGTGCCAGCAGCTCCATGGCGGCAGATACGCAGTATTTT. Translated: CASSSMAADTQYF. Combining the CDR3 with reference TRBV7-3 and TRBJ2-3 gives the whole variable domain GAGVSQTPSNKVTEKGKYVELRCDPISGHTALYWYRQSLGQGPEFLIYFQGTGAADDSGLPNDRFFAVRPEGSVSTLKIQRTERGDSAVYLCASSSMAADTQYFGPGTRLTVL.

This chain's CDR3 is CASADRVTYNEQFF. The CDR3 nucleotides are TGCGCCAGTGCGGACAGGGTAACCTACAATGAGCAGTTCTTC. The genes are TRBV10-2 and TRBJ2-1; 8 positions agree with TRBD1. The CDR3 covers 14 residues. The junction had 6 bases not matched to a gene; V was cut back by 9 bases and J by 2 bases. In germline, CDR1 is WSHSY, CDR2 SAAADI.

Only one count was recorded for this clone. This sequence joins TRBV25-1 and TRBJ1-4; 8 nucleotides agree with TRBD1. This CDR3 has 17 residues. The V and J ends lost 4 bases and 5 bases, in that order; junction bases with no gene match: 12. The germline V gene encodes CDR1 MGHDK and CDR2 SYGVNS. This CDR3 is CASSGRQGPRSNEKLFF. The CDR3 DNA follows: TGTGCCAGCAGTGGGAGACAGGGGCCCCGTTCGAATGAAAAACTGTTTTTT.

The rearrangement uses TRBV28 and TRBJ1-1, with D possibly matching TRBD1 (5 bases). The CDR3 covers 15 residues. V shed 6 bases and J shed 0 bases, with 14 bases lying between them. Germline V gene sequence: CDR1 MDHEN, CDR2 SYDVKM. The chain's CDR3 is CASRDTGTLNTEAFF. CDR3 sequence (DNA): TGTGCCAGCAGGGATACCGGGACTTTGAACACTGAAGCTTTCTTT.

The chain has TRBV5-1 and TRBJ2-6, with 7 bases lining up with TRBD2. The CDR3 length is 17 residues. Germline CDR1 SGHRS, CDR2 YFSETQ. Trimming cost V 4 bases and J 2 bases; bases outside gene matches: 9. Here the CDR3 reads CASSPGLAAPGANVLTF. CDR3 nucleotides: TGCGCCAGCAGCCCCGGGCTAGCGGCACCTGGGGCCAACGTCCTGACTTTC. The full variable domain, rest sourced from reference TRBV5-1 and TRBJ2-6, is KAGVTQTPRYLIKTRGQQVTLSCSPISGHRSVSWYQQTPGQGLQFLFEYFSETQRNKGNFPGRFSGRQFSNSRSEMNVSTLELGDSALYLCASSPGLAAPGANVLTFGAGSRLTVL.

The CDR3 DNA reads as TGCGCCAGCAGCTCGGACGGGGCAGATACGCAGTATTTT. Protein product: CASSSDGADTQYF. V is TRBV5-1 and J is TRBJ2-3; perhaps TRBD2 as D (5 bases). CDR3 length: 13 amino acids. Germline V gene data show CDR1 as SGHRS and CDR2 as YFSETQ. Trimming removed 3 bases at V and 4 bases at J, with 9 bases between.

The CDR3 loop reads CSVEAGGLSEAFF. CDR3 DNA sequence: TGCAGCGTTGAGGCAGGGGGCCTCTCTGAAGCTTTCTTT. This chain joins TRBV29-1 and TRBJ1-1; 8 bases map to TRBD1. The V gene's germline CDR1 is SQVTM and CDR2 ANQGSEA. V was pared by 3 bases and J by 6 bases, with 6 bases of the junction left unmatched. The CDR3 covers 13 residues.

The chain has TRBV5-1 and TRBJ2-2; 10 nucleotides match TRBD1. Germline V CDR1 and CDR2: SGHRS, YFSETQ. The CDR3 sequence is 15 residues long. The V gene end was trimmed by 4 bases and the J gene end by 4 bases; junction bases not matched to a gene: 4. CDR3 sequence: CASSTGTGATGELFF. CDR3 bases: TGCGCCAGCAGCACCGGGACAGGGGCCACCGGGGAGCTGTTTTTT.

The chain combines TRBV5-1 with TRBJ2-3, with TRBD2 matching over 14 bases. The V gene's germline CDR1 is SGHRS and CDR2 YFSETQ. The CDR3 consists of 17 residues. The V gene end was trimmed by 4 bases and the J gene end by 6 bases; junction bases not matched to a gene: 10. In DNA, the CDR3 is TGCGCCAGCAGCGCCACGGGACTAGCGGGGGATTTTGATACGCAGTATTTT. Its protein product is CASSATGLAGDFDTQYF.

V is TRBV11-3 and J is TRBJ2-1; 7 bases align to TRBD2. CDR3 length equals 16 residues. V lost 1 base to trimming and J lost 6 bases; unmatched junction nucleotides: 9. CDR1 and CDR2 from the germline V gene are SGHNT and YENEEA. Here the CDR3 reads CASSLVSGGVGNEQFF. The CDR3 DNA reads as TGTGCCAGCAGCTTAGTGTCGGGGGGAGTAGGCAATGAGCAGTTCTTC. Based on the CDR3 plus reference TRBV11-3 and TRBJ2-1, the full variable domain is EAGVVQSPRYKIIEKKQPVAFWCNPISGHNTLYWYLQNLGQGPELLIRYENEEAVDDSQLPKDRFSAERLKGVDSTLKIQPAELGDSAVYLCASSLVSGGVGNEQFFGPGTRLTVL.

The rearrangement links TRBV7-9 to TRBJ2-7, with 9 positions matching TRBD2. Trimming at V came to 3 bases and at J to 5 bases, leaving 11 bases not matched to a gene. The CDR3 runs to 16 residues. Germline V gene sequence: CDR1 SEHNR, CDR2 FQNEAQ (reference sequence). DNA of the CDR3: TGTGCCAGCAGCTTCCAGAGCGGGGGGCCTATGGACGAGCAGTACTTC. Translating gives CASSFQSGGPMDEQYF.

V gene TRBV7-2 combines with J gene TRBJ2-2, with D tentatively TRBD2 (6 bases). V was pared by 6 bases and J by 2 bases, with 16 bases between. Germline loops: CDR1 SGHTA, CDR2 FQGNSA. This CDR3 spans 16 amino acids. In nucleotides, the CDR3 is TGTGCCAGCAGAATAGTGGGAGGACAAAACACCGGGGAGCTGTTTTTT. It translates to CASRIVGGQNTGELFF.

The chain couples TRBV7-2 to TRBJ2-7; weak D call: TRBD2 (6 bases). Germline V lookup: CDR1 SGHTA, CDR2 FQGNSA. V was pared by 2 bases and J by 3 bases, with 14 bases between. The CDR3 covers 15 residues. This CDR3 reads CASSLSSSSDYEQYF. The CDR3 DNA reads TGTGCCAGCAGCTTATCCTCCTCTAGCGACTACGAGCAGTACTTC.

This sequence joins TRBV18 and TRBJ1-1; 8 bases align to TRBD1. The J segment lost 1 base and the V segment lost 6 bases, leaving 16 bases of the junction unmatched. The CDR3 consists of 18 residues. Per the germline V gene, CDR1 is KGHSH and CDR2 is LQKENI. The CDR3 coding sequence is TGTGCCAGCTCCCCAATAGAAATAACAGGGGGACAGAACACTGAAGCTTTCTTT. Protein sequence: CASSPIEITGGQNTEAFF. Full variable domain (remainder filled in from reference TRBV18 and TRBJ1-1): NAGVMQNPRHLVRRRGQEARLRCSPMKGHSHVYWYRQLPEEGLKFMVYLQKENIIDESGMPKERFSAEFPKEGPSILRIQQVVRGDSAAYFCASSPIEITGGQNTEAFFGQGTRLTVV.

This sequence joins TRBV10-1 and TRBJ2-1, with TRBD2 matching 8 bases. CDR3 length equals 15 residues. CDR1 is WNHNN and CDR2 is SYGVQD in the germline V gene (reference sequence). V lost 1 base, J lost 8 bases, and 7 bases stayed unmatched. CDR3 in amino acids: CASSEWRGASDEQFF. The CDR3 DNA is TGCGCCAGCAGTGAGTGGCGGGGGGCTTCCGATGAGCAGTTCTTC.

The V call is TRBV2, the J call TRBJ1-2; TRBD1 aligns across 8 bases. Germline V gene lookup returns CDR1 SNHLY and CDR2 FYNNEI. The CDR3 contains 16 residues. V lost 4 bases and J lost 6; bases outside the gene matches: 13. The CDR3 DNA sequence: TGTGCCAGCAGTGGTTTCTCGGCAGGGGGCGCGGATGGCTACACCTTC. This gives the protein CASSGFSAGGADGYTF.

This chain joins TRBV18 and TRBJ1-1, with TRBD1 matching over 11 bases. In germline, CDR1 is KGHSH, CDR2 LQKENI. The ends lost 6 bases at V and 7 bases at J; junction bases unmatched: 4. This CDR3 contains 13 residues. CDR3 amino acids: CASSGQGAGEAFF. The CDR3 bases are TGTGCCAGCTCCGGACAGGGGGCGGGTGAAGCTTTCTTT. Supplemented by reference TRBV18 and TRBJ1-1, the full variable domain reads NAGVMQNPRHLVRRRGQEARLRCSPMKGHSHVYWYRQLPEEGLKFMVYLQKENIIDESGMPKERFSAEFPKEGPSILRIQQVVRGDSAAYFCASSGQGAGEAFFGQGTRLTVV.

This CDR3 is CASSYSSQGGRAEAFF. The CDR3 nucleotides read TGTGCCAGCAGTTACTCGTCCCAGGGGGGTCGGGCTGAAGCTTTCTTT. The chain recombines TRBV6-5 with TRBJ1-1, with 7 positions matching TRBD1. The CDR3 totals 16 residues. The germline V gene encodes CDR1 MNHEY and CDR2 SVGAGI. J was trimmed by 6 bases and V by 0 bases; bases with no gene match: 10.

The chain has TRBV5-6 and TRBJ1-2; TRBD1 might be the D (5 bases). Germline V gene lookup returns CDR1 SGHDT and CDR2 YYEEEE. The V end was cut by 7 bases, the J end by 0 bases, with 13 bases between. The CDR3 is 14 residues long. CDR3: CASCWGGANYGYTF. The CDR3 DNA reads TGTGCCAGCTGTTGGGGGGGAGCTAACTATGGCTACACCTTC.